The entry below describes one TCR beta chain. An input of about 0.45 to 1 ug of RNA was subjected to reverse transcription using random hexamers. It was immunoSEQ multiplex PCR that amplified TCR beta CDR3 across 54 Vbeta and 13 Jbeta. MiXCR was run by TCRdb on the immunoSEQ multiplex PCR reads, yielding one entry per CDR3 protein. Found here are 150,000 to 250,000 distinct CDR3 sequences, about 96% of them singletons; the top ten hold roughly 0.088%. The sample comes from a study of CD8 T cells in Susac syndrome. Trimming took off 5 bases at V and 8 bases at J, with 18 bases between the two ends. This CDR3 contains 14 residues. Germline V gene data show CDR1 as MNHEY and CDR2 as SMNVEV (reference sequence). Sequencing of TCR beta was undertaken in CD8+ and CD4+ T cells derived from blood. The CD8+ and CD4+ T cells were isolated magnetically using a negative isolation approach, whereas the TEMRA cells were enriched by FACS.

Specimen: CD4+ T cells from PBMCs. The receptor was derived from a human donor with multiple sclerosis. The rearrangement joins TRBV27 to TRBJ1-2; maybe TRBD1 (6 bases). DNA of the CDR3: TGTGCCAGCAGTCCACAGGGACCCGCGCTGGGCTACACCTTC. Translating it yields CASSPQGPALGYTF.